Below, 21 T cell receptor beta chains from the same sample are listed, as sequenced in a study of Ad26.COV2.S vaccination and SARS-CoV-2 variants. Only in-frame clones appear in the TCRdb table, and some are missing; sequencing was by immunoSEQ multiplex PCR. The sample yields about 180,000 clones, roughly 85% seen once. Sample: peripheral blood, taken after recovery from COVID-19. Every receptor here comes from a human donor who had recovered from COVID-19.

The rearrangement uses TRBV7-3 and TRBJ2-1; TRBD1 or TRBD2 may be the D gene (5 bases each). The CDR3 is made up of 13 amino acids. The germline V and J ends were trimmed by 2 bases and 14 bases, with 16 bases remaining between them. Per germline, CDR1 SGHTA and CDR2 FQGTGA. The CDR3 coding sequence is TGTGCCAGCAGCTTATCCGCCCGGGGCGTAAAGTTCTTC. Residues: CASSLSARGVKFF.

The chain uses TRBV9 and TRBJ1-2, with no clear D. This CDR3 contains 12 residues. Trimming cost V 0 bases and J 7 bases, with 7 bases left between them. Germline loops: CDR1 SGDLS, CDR2 YYNGEE. CDR3 sequence reads: CASSVGSTGYTF. In DNA form, the CDR3 reads TGTGCCAGCAGCGTAGGGAGTACTGGCTACACCTTC.

The chain carries TRBV7-9 and TRBJ1-1, with D possibly matching TRBD1 (5 bases). V lost 1 base and J lost 7, with 7 bases in between. The CDR3 extends over 12 amino acids. Germline assignment: CDR1 SEHNR and CDR2 FQNEAQ (reference sequence). CDR3 protein: CASSLDQGEAFF. CDR3 sequence (DNA): TGTGCCAGCAGCTTAGATCAGGGTGAAGCTTTCTTT. Combining the CDR3 with reference TRBV7-9 and TRBJ1-1 gives the whole variable domain DTGVSQNPRHKITKRGQNVTFRCDPISEHNRLYWYRQTLGQGPEFLTYFQNEAQLEKSRLLSDRFSAERPKGSFSTLEIQRTEQGDSAMYLCASSLDQGEAFFGQGTRLTVV.

The chain combines TRBV10-1 with TRBJ2-1; TRBD2 matches at 7 bases. CDR1 WNHNN and CDR2 SYGVQD come from the germline V gene (reference sequence). The CDR3 spans 16 residues. J lost 2 bases, V lost 2 bases, and 6 bases had no gene match. The CDR3 coding sequence is TGCGCCAGCAGTGAGAGGGCTAGCGGACCCTACAATGAGCAGTTCTTC. Its protein is CASSERASGPYNEQFF.

The chain links TRBV5-4 to TRBJ1-3; the D gene is possibly TRBD1 (5 bases). This CDR3 comprises 16 residues. V gave up 4 bases and J gave up 6 bases, with 20 bases separating them. The V gene's germline CDR1 is SGHNT and CDR2 YYREEE (reference sequence). The CDR3: CASSPAGGALENTIYF. The CDR3 nucleotides read TGTGCCAGCAGCCCAGCGGGAGGGGCCCTAGAAAACACCATATATTTT.

This chain joins TRBV6-4 and TRBJ2-3; D possibly corresponds to TRBD1 (6 bases). Trimming removed 0 bases from V and 4 bases from J, with 14 bases in between. CDR3 length: 16 residues. CDR1 is MRHNA, CDR2 SNTAGT, per germline. The CDR3 here is CASSDSSRGNADTQYF. In DNA, the CDR3 is TGTGCCAGCAGTGACTCGAGCAGGGGAAACGCAGATACGCAGTATTTT.

The V gene is TRBV5-1, the J gene TRBJ2-7; 10 bases fit TRBD2. The V and J ends lost 3 bases and 3 bases, in that order; junction bases with no gene match: 12. Germline V gene lookup returns CDR1 SGHRS and CDR2 YFSETQ. The CDR3 runs to 17 residues. CDR3 region: CASSSPRRTSGVYEQYF. CDR3 nucleotides: TGCGCCAGCAGCTCTCCCAGGCGGACTAGCGGAGTCTACGAGCAGTACTTC.

This chain links TRBV7-9 with TRBJ2-1; 10 bases are shared with TRBD2. V lost 5 bases to trimming and J lost 7 bases; unmatched junction nucleotides: 11. This CDR3 has 16 residues. Germline values: CDR1 SEHNR, CDR2 FQNEAQ (reference sequence). CDR3 nucleotides: TGTGCCAGCAGCCCCATTGGGACTAGCGTACCGAATGAGCAGTTCTTC. Translated: CASSPIGTSVPNEQFF.

This sequence joins TRBV6-1 and TRBJ2-3; 7 bases map to TRBD2. The ends lost 2 bases at V and 7 bases at J; junction bases unmatched: 9. This CDR3 is built from 15 residues. Germline values: CDR1 MNHNS, CDR2 SASEGT. The CDR3 DNA follows: TGTGCCAGCAGTGAATTGTGGGAGGGCTTGAATACGCAGTATTTT. Its translation: CASSELWEGLNTQYF.

This rearrangement joins TRBV9 to TRBJ2-1, with 14 bases lining up with TRBD2. The CDR3 runs to 18 residues. Germline V gives CDR1 SGDLS, CDR2 YYNGEE. J was trimmed by 0 bases and V by 6 bases; bases with no gene match: 8. This CDR3 is CASTLSGTSGSSYNEQFF. The CDR3 coding sequence is TGTGCCAGCACCCTATCCGGGACTAGCGGGAGCTCCTACAATGAGCAGTTCTTC. Combining the CDR3 with reference TRBV9 and TRBJ2-1 gives the whole variable domain DSGVTQTPKHLITATGQRVTLRCSPRSGDLSVYWYQQSLDQGLQFLIQYYNGEERAKGNILERFSAQQFPDLHSELNLSSLELGDSALYFCASTLSGTSGSSYNEQFFGPGTRLTVL.

The chain recombines TRBV3-1 (or the pseudogene TRBV3-2) with TRBJ1-1; possible D gene TRBD1, 6 bases. This CDR3 has 14 amino acids. The V gene lost 4 bases and the J gene lost 2 bases, with 11 bases spanning the gap. The germline CDR1 and CDR2 sequences are LGHDT and YNNKEL (reference sequence). CDR3 residues: CASSRDRTNTEAFF. In DNA form, the CDR3 reads TGTGCCAGCAGCCGCGACAGGACCAACACTGAAGCTTTCTTT.

The chain links TRBV14 to TRBJ2-1; D is perhaps TRBD1 or TRBD2 (5 bases each). CDR3 length: 13 amino acids. Trimming pared 1 base from V and 9 bases from J, leaving 10 bases between. The germline V gene encodes CDR1 SGHDN and CDR2 FVKESK. As DNA, the CDR3 is TGTGCCAGCAGCCAAGTGAGGGGTGGTGAGCAGTTCTTC. Its translation: CASSQVRGGEQFF.

The chain carries TRBV3-1 (or the pseudogene TRBV3-2) and TRBJ2-7; 8 nucleotides align to TRBD1. The length of the CDR3 is 15 residues. The germline V gene encodes CDR1 LGHDT and CDR2 YNNKEL (reference sequence). V gave up 0 bases and J gave up 3 bases; unmatched junction bases: 4. CDR3 sequence reads: CASSQDRTGGYEQYF. The CDR3 bases are TGTGCCAGCAGCCAAGATAGAACAGGGGGCTACGAGCAGTACTTC.

The rearrangement uses TRBV28 and TRBJ1-3, with D unclear. Trimming stripped 3 bases from V and 2 bases from J, with 8 bases between. Germline values: CDR1 MDHEN, CDR2 SYDVKM. This CDR3 has 14 amino acids. The CDR3 reads CASSLAGTGNTIYF. CDR3 DNA: TGTGCCAGCAGTTTGGCGGGAACTGGAAACACCATATATTTT.

The chain combines TRBV2 with TRBJ2-7, with 10 nucleotides matching TRBD1. This CDR3 has 14 residues. Germline V gene lookup returns CDR1 SNHLY and CDR2 FYNNEI. Unmatched junction bases numbered 5, after V lost 8 bases and J lost 1 base. The CDR3 is CASGRTGGSYEQYF. The CDR3 DNA sequence: TGTGCCAGCGGTCGGACAGGGGGTTCCTACGAGCAGTACTTC.

V and J are TRBV7-8 and TRBJ1-2, with D perhaps matching TRBD1 (5 bases). Germline CDR1 reads SGHVS; CDR2 reads FQNEAQ. The CDR3 runs to 14 residues. V dropped 2 bases and J dropped 3 bases, with 10 bases sitting between them. The DNA for the CDR3 is TGTGCCAGCAGCTTAATCCCGGGGGACTATGGCTACACCTTC. As protein: CASSLIPGDYGYTF.

V is TRBV10-3 and J is TRBJ2-3; TRBD1 aligns across 7 bases. The V and J ends lost 6 bases and 7 bases, in that order; junction bases with no gene match: 7. The CDR3 loop spans 13 amino acids. Germline CDR1 and CDR2: ENHRY and SYGVKD. The CDR3 nucleotides are TGTGCCATCAGCAGGACAGGCGATAATACGCAGTATTTT. Translation gives CAISRTGDNTQYF.

The V call is TRBV4-1, the J call TRBJ2-2; D ambiguous. Germline CDR1 MGHRA, CDR2 YSYEKL. Trimming pared 3 bases from V and 3 bases from J, leaving 8 bases between. The CDR3 is made up of 14 amino acids. CDR3 DNA sequence: TGCGCCAGCAGCCAGGGTCAGGACACCGGGGAGCTGTTTTTT. Residues: CASSQGQDTGELFF.

The chain employs TRBV4-2 and TRBJ2-1; D remains ambiguous. Trimming removed 0 bases at V and 5 bases at J, with 8 bases between. The CDR3 is 14 amino acids. Germline CDR1 is LGHNA and CDR2 is YNFKEQ. In DNA, the CDR3 is TGTGCCAGCAGCCAAGATCTTTGGAACAATGAGCAGTTCTTC. Amino acids: CASSQDLWNNEQFF.

The rearrangement links TRBV9 to TRBJ2-2; 10 nucleotides agree with TRBD2. Germline assignment: CDR1 SGDLS and CDR2 YYNGEE. The V gene end was trimmed by 6 bases and the J gene end by 0 bases; junction bases not matched to a gene: 5. CDR3 size: 16 residues. The CDR3 protein is CASKTSGAPNTGELFF. In nucleotides, the CDR3 is TGTGCCAGCAAAACTAGCGGGGCCCCGAACACCGGGGAGCTGTTTTTT.

With regard to this clone: At the DNA level, this CDR3 is encoded by other sequences in the same sample as well. The chain carries TRBV2 and TRBJ2-7, with D perhaps matching TRBD1 (6 bases). Germline lookup yields CDR1 SNHLY and CDR2 FYNNEI. Trimming left V 5 bases short and J 4 bases short, with 9 bases between. This CDR3 spans 12 amino acids. The CDR3 DNA reads TGTGCCAGCAGTCTTACAGGGTACGAGCAGTACTTC. It yields the protein CASSLTGYEQYF.